This T cell receptor (beta chain) was identified in a study of tumor-infiltrating lymphocytes in primary liver carcinoma. A remark on this clonotype: What it binds is not known. A much larger clone is a single base away; this may be a read error.

Alongside blood RNA obtained from unsorted whole blood, germline DNA was also extracted. Sampling before surgery obtained around 3.6 milliliters of peripheral blood. The germline V gene has CDR1 ENHRY and CDR2 SYGVKD. The CDR3 has 13 amino acids. TCR beta cDNA came from roughly 450 ng total RNA, primed with a constant-region primer. Slightly modified ARM-PCR served as the procedure for the TCR beta libraries. These libraries came from three rounds of nested multiplex PCR. The first two PCR rounds, approximately 11 cycles each, used TRBV1-TRBV30 forward primers and a C-beta reverse primer. TCRdb independently ran MiXCR on the multiplex PCR reads; one entry per CDR3 protein. The sample records 300,000 to 350,000 distinct CDR3 sequences, less than 70% being singletons. Notes on the study in general: Against blood, tumors held a significantly higher top-250-clone fraction (p = 0.039).

The clonotype was recovered from a man aged 35 to 55 with primary liver carcinoma and hepatitis B virus infection. The chain couples TRBV10-3 to TRBJ2-7, with 7 bases that match TRBD2. The sample was peripheral blood. CDR3 in DNA: TGTGCCATGGGGAGGGGAGCCCCCTACGAGCGGTACTTC. It specifies CAMGRGAPYERYF.